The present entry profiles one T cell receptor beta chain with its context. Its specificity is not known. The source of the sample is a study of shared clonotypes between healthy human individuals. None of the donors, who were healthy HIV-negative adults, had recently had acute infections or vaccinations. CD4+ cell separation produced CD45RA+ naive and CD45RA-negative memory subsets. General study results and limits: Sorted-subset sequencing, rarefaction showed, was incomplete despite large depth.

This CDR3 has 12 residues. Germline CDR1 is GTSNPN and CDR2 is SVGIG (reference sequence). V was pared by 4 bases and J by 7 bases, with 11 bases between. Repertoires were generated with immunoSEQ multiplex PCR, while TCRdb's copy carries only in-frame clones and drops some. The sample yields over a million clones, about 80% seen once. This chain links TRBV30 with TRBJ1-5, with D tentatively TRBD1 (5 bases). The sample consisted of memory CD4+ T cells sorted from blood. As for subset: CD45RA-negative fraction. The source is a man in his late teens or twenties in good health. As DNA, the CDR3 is TGTGCCTGGAATCAGGGTCGGCAGCCCCAGCATTTT. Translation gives CAWNQGRQPQHF.